The clone carrying this T cell receptor (beta chain) was found once. The source of the sample is a study of tumor-infiltrating lymphocytes in primary liver carcinoma. It was unsorted whole blood that yielded blood RNA, and germline DNA was also extracted. Synthesis of TCR beta cDNA was carried out from about 500 ng total RNA with a constant-region primer. Three nested multiplex PCR rounds of slightly modified ARM-PCR generated TCR beta libraries. TCRdb reanalysed the multiplex PCR reads using MiXCR and keeps one entry per CDR3 protein. Of some 190,000 distinct CDR3 sequences in the sample, roughly three fifths were seen once. The sequence came from a man in his forties with primary liver carcinoma and hepatitis B virus infection. Material for sequencing was peripheral blood.

The CDR3 sequence: CASSLRLQGARYNEQFF. For the CDR3, the DNA is TGTGCCAGCAGCTTGAGGTTACAGGGGGCTCGGTACAATGAGCAGTTCTTC. The chain links TRBV7-9 to TRBJ2-1; TRBD1 matches 9 bases. The CDR3 has 17 residues. The V and J ends lost 3 bases and 4 bases, in that order; junction bases with no gene match: 10. Germline V gene lookup returns CDR1 SEHNR and CDR2 FQNEAQ (reference sequence).